This passage covers 7 T cell receptor beta chains from one sample sequenced in a study of cytomegalovirus exposure and HLA in healthy donors. Researchers ran the PCR with 60 Vbeta and 13 Jbeta primers. TCRdb's table, derived via immunoSEQ multiplex PCR, lists solely in-frame clones and lacks some. This sample yields some 170,000 clones, of which 80% are seen a single time; around 1.3% belongs to the top ten. The sequenced sample consisted of PBMCs. Receptors originate from a woman aged 45 to 65 in good health and CMV-seronegative.

This clone was found a few times. The V and J genes are TRBV5-4 and TRBJ2-5; 10 nucleotides line up with TRBD2. The V and J ends lost 4 bases and 1 base, in that order; junction bases with no gene match: 4. The CDR3 is made up of 15 amino acids. Germline assignment: CDR1 SGHNT and CDR2 YYREEE (reference sequence). The CDR3 reads CASSTQRGGQETQYF. The DNA for the CDR3 is TGTGCCAGCAGCACCCAGCGGGGGGGCCAAGAGACCCAGTACTTC.

The chain joins TRBV5-6 to TRBJ2-7; tentative D call: TRBD2 (6 bases). The V end lost 0 bases, the J end lost 3 bases, and 10 bases lay between the germline ends. This CDR3 has 14 amino acids. CDR1 SGHDT and CDR2 YYEEEE come from the germline V gene. CDR3 nucleotides: TGTGCCAGCAGCTTGGCTGGGGACTTCTACGAGCAGTACTTC. It is translated as CASSLAGDFYEQYF.

The chain links TRBV5-1 to TRBJ2-3; 9 bases line up with TRBD2. The trim removed 3 bases at V and 1 base at J, leaving 3 bases unmatched. Germline V gives CDR1 SGHRS, CDR2 YFSETQ. CDR3 length: 15 residues. CDR3 in amino acids: CASSSLAGRTDTQYF. As DNA, the CDR3 is TGCGCCAGCAGCTCCCTAGCGGGACGCACAGATACGCAGTATTTT.

This CDR3 reads CASSSQSRGVPHNEQFF. CDR3 DNA: TGCGCCAGCAGCTCCCAATCCCGGGGTGTCCCCCACAATGAGCAGTTCTTC. The chain couples TRBV5-1 to TRBJ2-1; D perhaps matches TRBD2 (5 bases). Per germline, CDR1 SGHRS and CDR2 YFSETQ. The length of the CDR3 is 17 residues. Trimming stripped 3 bases from V and 5 bases from J, with 21 bases between.

The rearrangement joins TRBV28 to TRBJ2-7, with D tentatively TRBD1 (6 bases). The V and J ends lost 6 bases and 3 bases respectively, with 18 bases between them. Germline lookup yields CDR1 MDHEN and CDR2 SYDVKM. This CDR3 comprises 15 residues. Here the CDR3 reads CASSSGQQGVYEQYF. CDR3 nucleotides: TGTGCCAGCAGCAGCGGTCAACAGGGAGTCTACGAGCAGTACTTC.

V gene TRBV28 combines with J gene TRBJ1-3; maybe TRBD1 (5 bases). The germline CDR1 and CDR2 sequences are MDHEN and SYDVKM. V shed 10 bases and J shed 5 bases, with 15 bases lying between them. The CDR3 spans 13 residues. This CDR3 reads CATKGVRRNTIYF. In nucleotides, the CDR3 is TGTGCCACCAAAGGGGTTAGGAGAAACACCATATATTTT.

The chain couples TRBV29-1 to TRBJ2-7; TRBD1 agrees at 7 bases. After removal of 0 bases from V and 5 bases from J, the junction contained 10 bases not matched to a gene. Germline loops: CDR1 SQVTM, CDR2 ANQGSEA. The CDR3 has 15 residues. DNA for the CDR3: TGCAGCGTTGAAGATGCGACGACAGGGTCTAACGAGCAGTACTTC. Protein sequence: CSVEDATTGSNEQYF.